This T cell receptor (beta chain) was profiled in a study of control samples from healthy donors and cancer patients. Trimming at V came to 3 bases and at J to 6 bases, leaving 5 bases not matched to a gene. Per the germline V gene, CDR1 is SGHDT and CDR2 is YYEEEE. The length of the CDR3 is 14 residues. Method: immunoSEQ multiplex PCR; TCRdb's copy keeps in-frame clones and lacks some. The data hold 110,000 or so clones, with approximately 90% observed a single time. The material sequenced was blood. The TCR was taken from a man aged 25 to 40 in good health. J is TRBJ1-2 and V is TRBV5-6, with 10 bases matching TRBD1. CDR3 DNA: TGTGCCAGCAGCTGGGCAGGGACAGGGGATGGCTACACCTTC. The encoded protein is CASSWAGTGDGYTF.